This is a list of T cell receptor beta chains from one sample in a study of blood T cells in healthy people across ages. From the 5' RACE reads, TCRdb called clonotypes with MiXCR, one entry per CDR3 protein. The sample gives about 800,000 distinct CDR3 sequences, 20% to 25% of which show up once; roughly 3.5% is in the top ten. Separately, the same data were catalogued under a study of T cells of mothers and their children.

Sequencing used blood. These receptors came from a boy aged 10-17 years in good health. Each CDR3 is given with its conserved first and last residue. Fields, in order: V gene, D gene, clone size, J gene, CDR3 protein, CDR3 DNA. A D gene is named only where the DNA matches it firmly. Not all rows give a size; the values are once, few, many and, for expanded clones, a class.

v_gene: TRBV27; d_gene: .; abundance: few; j_gene: TRBJ2-7; CDR3aa: CASSLRGNVYEQYF; CDR3nt: TGTGCCAGCAGCCTCAGGGGTAATGTCTACGAGCAGTACTTC
v_gene: TRBV5-5; d_gene: .; abundance: .; j_gene: TRBJ2-3; CDR3aa: CASIWDGRTDTQYF; CDR3nt: TGTGCCAGCATCTGGGACGGCCGCACAGATACGCAGTATTTT
v_gene: TRBV14; d_gene: .; abundance: few; j_gene: TRBJ1-1; CDR3aa: CASSQELSGTEAFF; CDR3nt: TGTGCCAGCAGCCAAGAATTATCAGGTACTGAAGCTTTCTTT
v_gene: TRBV29-1; d_gene: .; abundance: .; j_gene: TRBJ1-1; CDR3aa: CSVEWDLNTEAFF; CDR3nt: TGCAGCGTTGAATGGGACCTGAACACTGAAGCTTTCTTT
v_gene: TRBV4-3; d_gene: .; abundance: .; j_gene: TRBJ1-2; CDR3aa: CASSQDAGLAYGYTF; CDR3nt: TGCGCCAGCAGCCAAGATGCAGGGTTGGCCTATGGCTACACCTTC
v_gene: TRBV12-3/TRBV12-4; d_gene: .; abundance: few; j_gene: TRBJ1-1; CDR3aa: CASSIQDMNTEAFF; CDR3nt: TGTGCCAGCAGTATCCAGGATATGAACACTGAAGCTTTCTTT
v_gene: TRBV4-3; d_gene: TRBD1; abundance: .; j_gene: TRBJ2-2; CDR3aa: CASSQVGGTTTGELFF; CDR3nt: TGCGCCAGCAGCCAAGTAGGGGGCACAACAACCGGGGAGCTGTTTTTT
v_gene: TRBV7-9; d_gene: TRBD1; abundance: few; j_gene: TRBJ1-2; CDR3aa: CASSQGTADSYGYTF; CDR3nt: TGTGCCAGCAGCCAAGGGACAGCAGATTCCTATGGCTACACCTTC
v_gene: TRBV14; d_gene: .; abundance: .; j_gene: TRBJ2-7; CDR3aa: CASSMTARTYEQYF; CDR3nt: TGTGCCAGCAGCATGACGGCGAGGACCTACGAGCAGTACTTC
v_gene: TRBV7-2; d_gene: TRBD1; abundance: few; j_gene: TRBJ2-7; CDR3aa: CASSFDRGAYEQYF; CDR3nt: TGTGCCAGCAGCTTCGACAGGGGAGCCTACGAGCAGTACTTC